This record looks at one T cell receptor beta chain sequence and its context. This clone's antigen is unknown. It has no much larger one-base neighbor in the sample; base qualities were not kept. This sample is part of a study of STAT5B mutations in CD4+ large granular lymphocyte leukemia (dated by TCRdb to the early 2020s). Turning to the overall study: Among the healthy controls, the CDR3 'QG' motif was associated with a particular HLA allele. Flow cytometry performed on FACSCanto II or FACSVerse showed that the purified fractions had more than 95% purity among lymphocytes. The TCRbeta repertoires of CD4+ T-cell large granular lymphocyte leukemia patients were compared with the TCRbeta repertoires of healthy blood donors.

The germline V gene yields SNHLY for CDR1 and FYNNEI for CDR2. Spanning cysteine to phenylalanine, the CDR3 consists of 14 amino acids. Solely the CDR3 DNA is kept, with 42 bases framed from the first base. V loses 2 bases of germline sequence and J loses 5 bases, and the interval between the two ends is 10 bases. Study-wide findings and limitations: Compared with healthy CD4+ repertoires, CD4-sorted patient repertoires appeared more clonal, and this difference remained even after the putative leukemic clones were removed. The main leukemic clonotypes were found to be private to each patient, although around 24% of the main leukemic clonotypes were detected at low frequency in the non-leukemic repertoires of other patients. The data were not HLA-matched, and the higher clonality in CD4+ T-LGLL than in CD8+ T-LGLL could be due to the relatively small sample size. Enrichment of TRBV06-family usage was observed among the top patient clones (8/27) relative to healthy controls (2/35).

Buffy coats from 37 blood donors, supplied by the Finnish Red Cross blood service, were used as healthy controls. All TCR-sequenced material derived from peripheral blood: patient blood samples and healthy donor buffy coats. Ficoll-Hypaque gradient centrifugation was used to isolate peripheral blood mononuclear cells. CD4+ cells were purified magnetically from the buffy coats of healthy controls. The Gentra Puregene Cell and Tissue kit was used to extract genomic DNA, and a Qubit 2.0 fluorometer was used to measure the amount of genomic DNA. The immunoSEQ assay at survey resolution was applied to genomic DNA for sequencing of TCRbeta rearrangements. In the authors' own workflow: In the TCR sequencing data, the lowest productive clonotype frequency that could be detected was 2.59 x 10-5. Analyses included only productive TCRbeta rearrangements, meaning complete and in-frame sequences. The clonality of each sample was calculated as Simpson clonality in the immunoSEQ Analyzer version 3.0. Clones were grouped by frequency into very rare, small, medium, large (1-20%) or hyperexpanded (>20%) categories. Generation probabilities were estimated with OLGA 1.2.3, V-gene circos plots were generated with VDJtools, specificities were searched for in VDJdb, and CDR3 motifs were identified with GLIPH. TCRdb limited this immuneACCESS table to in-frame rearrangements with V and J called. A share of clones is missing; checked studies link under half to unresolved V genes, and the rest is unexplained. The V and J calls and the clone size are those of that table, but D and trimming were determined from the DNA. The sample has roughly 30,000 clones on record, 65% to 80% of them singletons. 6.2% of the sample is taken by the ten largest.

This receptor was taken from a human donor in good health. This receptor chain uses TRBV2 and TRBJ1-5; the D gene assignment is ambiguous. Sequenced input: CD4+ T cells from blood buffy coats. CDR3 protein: CASSESKRDQPQHF. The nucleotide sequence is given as TGTGCCAGCAGTGAAAGTAAAAGAGATCAGCCCCAGCATTTT. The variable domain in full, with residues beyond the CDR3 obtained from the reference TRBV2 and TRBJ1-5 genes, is EPEVTQTPSHQVTQMGQEVILRCVPISNHLYFYWYRQILGQKVEFLVSFYNNEISEKSEIFDDQFSVERPDGSNFTLKIRSTKLEDSAMYFCASSESKRDQPQHFGDGTRLSIL.